The following is a T cell receptor beta chain sequence with its context. Its specificity is not known. The record originates from a study of beta chain features in type 1 diabetes. The authors sorted CD4+ naive, central memory, regulatory and stem cell-like memory cells via CD45RO/CCR7/CD25/CD127/CD95/CD27. The V and J ends lost 5 bases and 2 bases respectively, with 9 bases between them. The V gene's germline CDR1 is SNHLY and CDR2 FYNNEI. The CDR3 spans 13 residues. The study, taken as a whole, reports: Researchers report that Type 1 diabetes patients had moderately but significantly shorter TCRB CDR3s across all four CD4+ subsets. Whether TCRB rearrangement is influenced by HLA type went unresolved here.

The authors reverse transcribed all of the isolated RNA, so sequencing captured expressed TCRB transcripts. Profiled with immunoSEQ multiplex PCR; TCRdb holds only in-frame clones, not every one. The table includes under 200,000 clones, about 8.3% detected once. This rearrangement joins TRBV2 to TRBJ1-2; a possible D gene is TRBD1 (5 bases). The material sequenced was central memory CD4+ T cells from blood. The receptor was isolated from a woman under 30 with type 1 diabetes. The CDR3 DNA sequence: TGTGCCAGCAGTCTTGGGGGGAACTATGGCTACACCTTC. Translated, it gives CASSLGGNYGYTF. The whole variable domain, filled in from reference TRBV2 and TRBJ1-2, reads EPEVTQTPSHQVTQMGQEVILRCVPISNHLYFYWYRQILGQKVEFLVSFYNNEISEKSEIFDDQFSVERPDGSNFTLKIRSTKLEDSAMYFCASSLGGNYGYTFGSGTRLTVV.